Below are 14 T cell receptor beta chains sequenced from a single sample in a study of T-cell reconstitution after alpha-beta-depleted transplantation in children. During its preparation, the TCRbeta library received unique molecular identifiers. TCRdb itself ran the PCR reads through MiXCR, one entry per CDR3 protein. The sample carries some 840,000 distinct CDR3 sequences, approximately 15% recorded once. The input for sequencing was PBMCs, mostly from graft donor cells, taken 360 days after TCRalphabeta/CD19-depleted stem cell transplant. These receptors were taken from a male patient under 18 who had a stem cell transplant for acute lymphoblastic leukemia, so the T cells may come from the graft donor.

This clonotype has a count of ten or more. The CDR3, as DNA: TGCAGTGCTCTTATAGCGGGAGGCCCCTACAATGAGCAGTTCTTC. Its protein product is CSALIAGGPYNEQFF. The chain joins TRBV20-1 to TRBJ2-1; 10 nucleotides align to TRBD2. V was clipped by 5 bases and J by 2 bases; unmatched bases: 6. The CDR3 length is 15 residues. Germline loops: CDR1 DFQATT, CDR2 SNEGSKA (reference sequence).

This sequence joins TRBV5-1 and TRBJ2-1; D is perhaps TRBD2 (6 bases). Trimming pared 4 bases from V and 2 bases from J, leaving 10 bases between. The V gene's germline CDR1 is SGHRS and CDR2 YFSETQ. CDR3 size: 14 residues. This chain's CDR3 is CASSQRVTYNEQFF. The CDR3 DNA follows: TGCGCCAGCAGCCAGCGGGTTACCTACAATGAGCAGTTCTTC.

J is TRBJ1-1 and V is TRBV7-3; D unclear. Germline values: CDR1 SGHTA, CDR2 FQGTGA. The CDR3 extends over 14 amino acids. Trimming took 5 bases from V and 4 from J, leaving 14 bases between them. This chain's CDR3 is CASSPSRRATEAFF. Written as DNA, the CDR3 is TGTGCCAGCAGCCCCTCAAGACGGGCCACTGAAGCTTTCTTT.

The rearrangement joins TRBV27 to TRBJ2-7; 10 bases align to TRBD2. This CDR3 has 15 amino acids. With V trimmed by 3 bases and J by 5 bases, 7 bases remained unmatched. Germline loops: CDR1 MNHEY, CDR2 SMNVEV (reference sequence). The CDR3 region is CASSLLLAGRDEQYF. For the CDR3, the DNA is TGTGCCAGCAGTTTGCTACTAGCGGGAAGGGACGAGCAGTACTTC.

This clonotype has only a few counts. This chain connects TRBV7-7 to TRBJ2-1; no clear D. The germline gives CDR1 SSHAT, CDR2 FNYEAQ (reference sequence). This CDR3 contains 15 residues. V gave up 1 base and J gave up 4 bases, with 11 bases separating them. The CDR3 reads CASSLDPLPYNEQFF. Here the CDR3 DNA reads TGTGCCAGCAGCTTAGACCCTCTCCCGTACAATGAGCAGTTCTTC.

The table lists this clonotype with a few counts. The chain has TRBV6-1 and TRBJ2-7; 8 bases line up with TRBD1. Germline V CDR1 and CDR2: MNHNS, SASEGT. The CDR3 runs 16 residues. Trimming at V came to 4 bases and at J to 3 bases, leaving 11 bases not matched to a gene. CDR3 protein: CASSANAGGSNYEQYF. CDR3 nucleotides: TGTGCCAGCAGTGCTAACGCAGGGGGCTCTAACTACGAGCAGTACTTC.

For the CDR3, the DNA is TGCAGTGCTAACGCGGCGGGAGTAACAGATACGCAGTATTTT. Encoded protein: CSANAAGVTDTQYF. This chain links TRBV20-1 with TRBJ2-3, with 7 positions matching TRBD2. The CDR3 sequence is 14 residues long. The germline gives CDR1 DFQATT, CDR2 SNEGSKA (reference sequence). V lost 4 bases, J lost 3 bases, and 7 bases stayed unmatched.

Only a few counts were recorded for this clonotype. The CDR3 loop is CASSLSAGSGYEQYF. The CDR3 DNA sequence: TGTGCCAGCAGCTTAAGTGCGGGGAGTGGTTACGAGCAGTACTTC. The chain couples TRBV7-3 to TRBJ2-7; a weak D match, TRBD2 (6 bases). This CDR3 has 15 residues. Per germline, CDR1 SGHTA and CDR2 FQGTGA. With 1 base removed from V and 4 bases from J, the gap between germline ends came to 14 bases.

The genes are TRBV9 and TRBJ2-1; D not certain. The CDR3 is 16 amino acids. The V end was cut by 3 bases, the J end by 8 bases, with 21 bases between. In germline, CDR1 is SGDLS, CDR2 YYNGEE. Here the CDR3 reads CASSAPSGLGEDEQFF. In nucleotides, the CDR3 is TGTGCCAGCAGCGCCCCTTCTGGGTTGGGCGAGGATGAGCAGTTCTTC.

The CDR3 is CASSTIWGGKNTEAFF. The CDR3 DNA sequence: TGTGCCAGCAGTACAATCTGGGGAGGAAAGAACACTGAAGCTTTCTTT. The chain carries TRBV12-3 or TRBV12-4 and TRBJ1-1; D unclear. The CDR3 extends over 16 amino acids. V was cut by 5 bases and J by 1 base, with 17 bases left in between.

This clonotype turned up a few times. The chain is built from TRBV5-8 and TRBJ2-7; 15 bases align to TRBD2. This CDR3 region has 16 residues. Germline CDR1 reads SGHTS; CDR2 reads YDEGEE. Trimming took 5 bases from V and 0 from J; bases not matched to a gene: 3. CDR3 bases: TGTGCCAGCAGGGGGACTAGCGGGAGGCTCTCCTACGAGCAGTACTTC. Translation gives CASRGTSGRLSYEQYF.

This clonotype was picked up a small number of times. The chain employs TRBV15 and TRBJ1-2; possibly TRBD1 for D (6 bases). Per the germline V gene, CDR1 is LNHNV and CDR2 is YYDKDF (reference sequence). Deletions cut 3 bases from V and 4 bases from J, with 12 bases between. This CDR3 contains 14 residues. In DNA form, the CDR3 reads TGTGCCACCAGCAGGGGCGGGGGGCCCTATGGCTACACCTTC. It specifies CATSRGGGPYGYTF.

This clonotype was detected only once. This chain links TRBV19 with TRBJ2-3, with 7 positions matching TRBD2. From germline, CDR1 is LNHDA and CDR2 SQIVND (reference sequence). This CDR3 has 13 residues. Trimming at V came to 2 bases and at J to 6 bases, leaving 2 bases not matched to a gene. CDR3 in DNA: TGTGCCAGTAGTATAACTAGCGAGGATACGCAGTATTTT. Protein: CASSITSEDTQYF. The entire variable domain, with the rest obtained from reference TRBV19 and TRBJ2-3, is as follows: DGGITQSPKYLFRKEGQNVTLSCEQNLNHDAMYWYRQDPGQGLRLIYYSQIVNDFQKGDIAEGYSVSREKKESFPLTVTSAQKNPTAFYLCASSITSEDTQYFGPGTRLTVL.

This clonotype was seen repeatedly, ten times or more. This sequence joins TRBV7-9 and TRBJ2-2, with D possibly TRBD1 on 6 matching bases. Germline values: CDR1 SEHNR, CDR2 FQNEAQ (reference sequence). The CDR3 has 16 amino acids. V was cut by 4 bases and J by 1 base, with 13 bases left in between. CDR3 amino acids: CASSSYRQENTGELFF. In DNA, the CDR3 is TGTGCCAGCAGCTCATACCGACAGGAGAACACCGGGGAGCTGTTTTTT. The complete variable domain, with remaining parts taken from reference TRBV7-9 and TRBJ2-2, reads DTGVSQNPRHKITKRGQNVTFRCDPISEHNRLYWYRQTLGQGPEFLTYFQNEAQLEKSRLLSDRFSAERPKGSFSTLEIQRTEQGDSAMYLCASSSYRQENTGELFFGEGSRLTVL.